One and the same sample provided the 23 T cell receptor beta chains below, sequenced in a study of CXCR3-negative and CXCR3-positive naive CD8 T cells. Whole-study findings and limits: CXCR3-positive naive cells carried more hydrophobic TRB CDR3s than CXCR3-negative ones.

All TRB cDNA libraries came from 5' RACE performed with UMI labels. TCRdb re-analyzed the 5' RACE reads; it lists each CDR3 protein once, without DNA. This sample contains 120,000 to 150,000 distinct CDR3 sequences. Their recognized antigens are unknown. Material for sequencing was naive CXCR3+ CD8+ T cells from blood. Subset in this sample: CD45RO-CCR7+CD27+CD95- naive CD8+ T cells expressing CXCR3 (TNR3+). These receptors were collected from a human donor in good health. Some clones in this sample may be carry-over from other donors' samples.

This sequence joins TRBV7-9 and TRBJ1-4; TCRdb's D gene call, TRBD1, goes unchecked for lack of DNA. CDR3 length: 14 amino acids. CDR1 SEHNR and CDR2 FQNEAQ come from the germline V gene (reference sequence). This CDR3 is CASSMTGGEEKLFF.

The chain recombines TRBV28 with TRBJ2-7; TCRdb lists TRBD1, though no DNA is available to test this call. From germline, CDR1 is MDHEN and CDR2 SYDVKM. This CDR3 region has 11 residues. The CDR3: CATGTGYEQYF.

The CDR3 protein is CASSEYSGTSGDYTDTQYF. The rearrangement links TRBV25-1 to TRBJ2-3; TCRdb picks TRBD2, but there is no DNA to check that call. The CDR3 is made up of 19 amino acids. Per germline, CDR1 MGHDK and CDR2 SYGVNS.

This chain uses TRBV7-3 with TRBJ2-7; the TCRdb D gene call, TRBD2, has no DNA to confirm it. Germline lookup yields CDR1 SGHTA and CDR2 FQGTGA. This CDR3 comprises 13 residues. The CDR3 reads CASSWRGGGEQYF.

The chain recombines TRBV14 with TRBJ2-7. This CDR3 is 13 amino acids long. Germline V gene data show CDR1 as SGHDN and CDR2 as FVKESK. CDR3 protein: CASRSRSSYEQYF.

The chain links TRBV29-1 to TRBJ2-6; TCRdb's D gene call, TRBD1, goes unchecked for lack of DNA. The CDR3 loop spans 16 amino acids. Germline V CDR1 and CDR2: SQVTM, ANQGSEA. The CDR3 is CSVEDRTGFGANVLTF.

The chain recombines TRBV9 with TRBJ1-1. Looked up from germline, CDR1 is SGDLS and CDR2 is YYNGEE. The CDR3 length is 16 residues. The CDR3 sequence: CASSGPAGSVNTEAFF.

The chain employs TRBV7-2 and TRBJ2-5. CDR3 length equals 13 residues. The germline V gene has CDR1 SGHTA and CDR2 FQGNSA. This CDR3 reads CASSLAFGETQYF.

The J gene is TRBJ2-7, the V gene TRBV19; TCRdb names TRBD1, which stays unverified in the absence of DNA. The CDR3 loop spans 13 amino acids. Germline CDR1 and CDR2: LNHDA and SQIVND (reference sequence). CDR3 residues: CASSETQGVEQYF.

This rearrangement joins TRBV28 to TRBJ1-2. Looked up from germline, CDR1 is MDHEN and CDR2 is SYDVKM. The CDR3 loop spans 14 amino acids. The chain's CDR3 is CASSTITREVRYTF.

The chain carries TRBV29-1 and TRBJ2-3. The CDR3 is made up of 19 amino acids. In germline, CDR1 is SQVTM, CDR2 ANQGSEA. CDR3 residues: CSFYGITATDETFTDTQYF.

The V and J genes are TRBV7-9 and TRBJ2-5; TCRdb's D call of TRBD2 is untestable without DNA. CDR1 and CDR2 from the germline V gene are SEHNR and FQNEAQ (reference sequence). The CDR3 extends over 16 amino acids. The CDR3 is CASSPVSGRAAETQYF.

The chain has TRBV7-9 and TRBJ1-4; with no DNA, the TCRdb D assignment of TRBD1 cannot be verified. The length of the CDR3 is 16 residues. Germline CDR1 SEHNR, CDR2 FQNEAQ (reference sequence). CDR3 amino acids: CASSSTRTAANEKLFF.

The chain joins TRBV29-1 to TRBJ2-2. The CDR3 consists of 14 residues. Looked up from germline, CDR1 is SQVTM and CDR2 is ANQGSEA. The CDR3 spells CSVSGSANTGELFF.

This chain links TRBV5-1 with TRBJ2-1; TCRdb proposes TRBD2, but this gene call is untestable without DNA. The CDR3 sequence is 14 residues long. From germline, CDR1 is SGHRS and CDR2 YFSETQ. CDR3 residues: CASSLGNLAYEQFF.

CDR3 sequence reads: CASSFGTKNIQYF. J is TRBJ2-4 and V is TRBV13. The CDR3 totals 13 residues. Germline values: CDR1 PRHDT, CDR2 FYEKMQ (reference sequence).

The chain combines TRBV6-6 with TRBJ1-5. CDR1 is MNHNY, CDR2 SVGAGI, per germline (reference sequence). The CDR3 extends over 14 amino acids. This CDR3 reads CASSYGDSWQPQHF.

The chain has TRBV7-9 and TRBJ2-1; the TCRdb call, TRBD2, lacks DNA for checking. The CDR3 consists of 16 residues. CDR1 SEHNR and CDR2 FQNEAQ come from the germline V gene (reference sequence). The CDR3 loop is CAISPIAGAAWNEQFF.

The rearrangement links TRBV10-3 to TRBJ2-5; TCRdb names TRBD2, which stays unverified in the absence of DNA. Germline V gene sequence: CDR1 ENHRY, CDR2 SYGVKD. This CDR3 has 14 residues. The CDR3 here is CAINDLSGRETQYF.

The V gene is TRBV29-1, the J gene TRBJ2-7. Germline CDR1 SQVTM, CDR2 ANQGSEA. CDR3 length: 12 amino acids. The CDR3 protein is CSVASTHYEQYF.

This chain uses TRBV5-1 with TRBJ2-1; the D call of TRBD1 rests on TCRdb alone, since no DNA is present to check it. The CDR3 totals 15 residues. CDR1 is SGHRS and CDR2 is YFSETQ in the germline V gene. CDR3 loop: CASSLINRGRFEQFF.

This chain connects TRBV20-1 to TRBJ2-1; TCRdb's D call, TRBD2, is unchecked because there is no DNA. CDR3 length equals 15 residues. Germline assignment: CDR1 DFQATT and CDR2 SNEGSKA (reference sequence). The CDR3 reads CSARSGLAAYNEQFF.

The CDR3 loop reads CASSQDWSGQFF. V and J are TRBV7-8 and TRBJ2-1. Germline lookup yields CDR1 SGHVS and CDR2 FQNEAQ. CDR3 size: 12 residues.